The text below deals with one T cell receptor beta chain. Antigen: not known. The donors gave bone marrow, and they were healthy. The data belong to a study of cytomegalovirus exposure and HLA in healthy donors. Overall study results and limits: Presence/absence analysis assumed near-uniform sequencing depth across donors. Later on, an analysis tied approximately 17,000 TCR beta sequences to HLA alleles at 0.05 false discovery rate.

Trimming at V came to 5 bases and at J to 3 bases, leaving 12 bases not matched to a gene. This CDR3 comprises 16 residues. Germline loops: CDR1 SGHTA, CDR2 FQGNSA. PCR involved 60 Vbeta and 13 Jbeta primers. Using immunoSEQ multiplex PCR, the repertoire was profiled, and TCRdb retains in-frame clones only, with some absent. The sample holds roughly 130,000 clones, 70% to 80% seen once. Sequenced material: PBMCs. The origin of this receptor is a woman between 50 and 59 years old in good health and CMV-seropositive. This chain links TRBV7-2 with TRBJ2-7, with TRBD2 matching over 8 bases. In nucleotides, the CDR3 is TGTGCCAGCAGCCCCATCGGTGGCGGGGGGAGCTACGAGCAGTACTTC. It specifies CASSPIGGGGSYEQYF.